The 21 T cell receptor beta chains given below trace back to one sample, sequenced in a study of T cells in Graves' hyperthyroidism and ophthalmopathy. Researchers amplified the TCR beta CDR3 regions from RNA transcripts. HTBI primers were the set used in a first-round RT-PCR of the TCR CDR3. TCRdb analysed the multiplex PCR reads with MiXCR anew, one entry per CDR3 protein. The sample lists approximately 490,000 distinct CDR3 sequences, approximately 23% seen once, with about 53% in the top ten. Sequencing was performed on blood. The origin of the receptors is a woman aged 65 to 85 with Graves' ophthalmopathy.

Notes on this clonotype: A much larger clone differs from this one at a single base, so this may be a read error. V is TRBV10-3 and J is TRBJ1-2, with TRBD1 as a possible D gene (5 bases). V lost 4 bases, J lost 7 bases, and 10 bases lay in between. CDR1 and CDR2 (germline): ENHRY, SYGVKD. The CDR3 contains 12 residues. This CDR3 reads CAISARGTGYTF. In DNA, the CDR3 is TGTGCCATCAGTGCCCGGGGCACTGGCTACACCTTC.

This clonotype was detected a few times. The V gene is TRBV3-1, the J gene TRBJ1-6; no firm D call. The CDR3 length is 14 residues. Germline V gene lookup returns CDR1 LGHDT and CDR2 YNNKEL (reference sequence). The ends were cut back, 4 bases at V and 7 bases at J, with 11 bases in the middle. The CDR3 loop reads CASSLGLNNSPLHF. Written as DNA, the CDR3 is TGTGCCAGCAGCCTTGGACTGAACAATTCACCCCTCCACTTT.

The chain employs TRBV7-3 and TRBJ1-1, with a possible D match to TRBD1 (6 bases). V lost 2 bases, J lost 7 bases, and 11 bases lay in between. Germline CDR1 reads SGHTA; CDR2 reads FQGTGA. CDR3 size: 13 residues. CDR3 nucleotides: TGTGCCAGCAGCTTACTAGGGGGGAGTGAAGCTTTCTTT. Its protein product is CASSLLGGSEAFF.

V and J are TRBV24-1 and TRBJ2-1; D might be TRBD1 (5 bases). Germline V gives CDR1 KGHDR, CDR2 SFDVKD. The germline V and J ends were trimmed by 8 bases and 10 bases, with 14 bases remaining between them. The CDR3 has 12 residues. Here the CDR3 DNA reads TGTGCCACCACCAATAGAAGGGGAGAGCAGTTCTTC. Translation: CATTNRRGEQFF.

This clonotype was seen only a few times. The V gene is TRBV12-5, the J gene TRBJ2-5; D is perhaps TRBD2 (6 bases). Per germline, CDR1 LGHNT and CDR2 FRNRAP. The CDR3 consists of 19 residues. V lost 0 bases and J lost 3, with 23 bases in between. CDR3 amino acids: CASGLVQNLEGSWEETQYF. CDR3 DNA sequence: TGTGCTAGTGGTTTGGTACAGAATTTGGAGGGGTCGTGGGAAGAGACCCAGTACTTC. The full variable domain, completed using reference TRBV12-5 and TRBJ2-5, is DARVTQTPRHKVTEMGQEVTMRCQPILGHNTVFWYRQTMMQGLELLAYFRNRAPLDDSGMPKDRFSAEMPDATLATLKIQPSEPRDSAVYFCASGLVQNLEGSWEETQYFGPGTRLLVL.

This chain connects TRBV12-5 to TRBJ2-7; no clear D. CDR1 and CDR2 (germline): LGHNT, FRNRAP. V was cut by 1 base and J by 2 bases, with 12 bases left in between. This CDR3 contains 15 residues. The DNA of the CDR3 is TGTGCTAGTGGTTTGGGGGGTCACGTCCCCTACGAGCAGTACTTC. Translation gives CASGLGGHVPYEQYF.

The gene calls are TRBV19 and TRBJ2-2, with 7 bases aligning to TRBD1. V gave up 7 bases and J gave up 5 bases; unmatched junction bases: 7. The germline CDR1 and CDR2 sequences are LNHDA and SQIVND (reference sequence). The CDR3 is made up of 14 amino acids. The CDR3 loop is CASNRPGGTGELFF. The CDR3 DNA is TGTGCCAGTAACCGTCCAGGGGGTACCGGGGAGCTGTTTTTT.

This clonotype was counted between two and nine times. This sequence joins TRBV30 and TRBJ1-1, with TRBD1 as a possible D gene (6 bases). The CDR3 is 13 residues long. The V gene lost 4 bases and the J gene lost 1 base, with 10 bases spanning the gap. From germline, CDR1 is GTSNPN and CDR2 SVGIG (reference sequence). The CDR3 DNA is TGTGCCTGGAACCGGGGACAGAACACTGAAGCTTTCTTT. It specifies CAWNRGQNTEAFF.

This chain connects TRBV7-8 to TRBJ1-1, with no clear D. This CDR3 comprises 13 residues. CDR1 and CDR2 (germline): SGHVS, FQNEAQ. Trimming took off 10 bases at V and 4 bases at J, with 16 bases between the two ends. The CDR3 protein is CATHGFKGTEAFF. The CDR3 DNA reads as TGTGCCACCCATGGGTTTAAGGGCACTGAAGCTTTCTTT. The entire variable domain, with the rest obtained from reference TRBV7-8 and TRBJ1-1, is as follows: GAGVSQSPRYKVAKRGQDVALRCDPISGHVSLFWYQQALGQGPEFLTYFQNEAQLDKSGLPSDRFFAERPEGSVSTLKIQRTQQEDSAVYLCATHGFKGTEAFFGQGTRLTVV.

This chain links TRBV20-1 with TRBJ2-1; the match to TRBD2 covers 10 bases. The germline V gene encodes CDR1 DFQATT and CDR2 SNEGSKA (reference sequence). V was pared by 0 bases and J by 1 base, with 6 bases of the junction left unmatched. This CDR3 is built from 17 residues. The chain's CDR3 is CSARDRSSGRSYNEQFF. DNA of the CDR3: TGCAGTGCTAGAGATCGTTCTAGCGGGAGATCCTACAATGAGCAGTTCTTC.

The J gene is TRBJ1-4, the V gene TRBV7-8, with D hard to call. This CDR3 has 14 amino acids. The V end was cut by 5 bases, the J end by 4 bases, with 11 bases between. Germline values: CDR1 SGHVS, CDR2 FQNEAQ. The CDR3 loop reads CASSPQKFNEKLFF. The DNA of the CDR3 is TGTGCCAGCAGCCCTCAGAAATTTAATGAAAAACTGTTTTTT.

This clonotype was seen a handful of times. The chain combines TRBV28 with TRBJ1-5, with 8 bases matching TRBD1. With V trimmed by 5 bases and J by 0 bases, 9 bases remained unmatched. This CDR3 comprises 17 residues. The germline V gene encodes CDR1 MDHEN and CDR2 SYDVKM. In DNA form, the CDR3 reads TGTGCCAGCAGTATGGGACAGGTTCACTATAGCAATCAGCCCCAGCATTTT. This translates into CASSMGQVHYSNQPQHF.

This clonotype was detected ten times or more. This rearrangement joins TRBV10-3 to TRBJ1-1, with a tentative D call TRBD1 (6 bases). This CDR3 comprises 13 residues. The ends were cut back, 10 bases at V and 6 bases at J, with 18 bases in the middle. The germline CDR1 and CDR2 sequences are ENHRY and SYGVKD. The CDR3 region has the DNA TGTGCCAACCAACAGGATGGGGGCTCTGAAGCTTTCTTT. This sequence encodes CANQQDGGSEAFF.

Many counts were recorded for this clonotype. This sequence joins TRBV6-1 and TRBJ1-1; possibly TRBD1 for D (5 bases). The germline V gene encodes CDR1 MNHNS and CDR2 SASEGT. The CDR3 sequence is 15 residues long. Trimming stripped 4 bases from V and 1 base from J, with 13 bases between. The CDR3 protein is CASSGDRVGNTEAFF. The CDR3 DNA sequence: TGTGCCAGCAGTGGAGACAGAGTAGGGAACACTGAAGCTTTCTTT.

Remarks on this clonotype: At one of its ends the junction is not consistent with the germline gene, which may arise from a read error. This chain links TRBV5-4 with TRBJ2-3; TRBD2 agrees at 11 bases. Germline-derived CDR1 and CDR2 are SGHNT and YYREEE (reference sequence). The CDR3 has 15 amino acids. The CDR3 nucleotides read TGTGCCGGCAGCTTGACTAGCGGGATCCCAGATACGCAGTATTTT. Translation gives CAGSLTSGIPDTQYF. Variable domain in full (rest from reference TRBV5-4 and TRBJ2-3): ETGVTQSPTHLIKTRGQQVTLRCSSQSGHNTVSWYQQALGQGPQFIFQYYREEENGRGNFPPRFSGLQFPNYSSELNVNALELDDSALYLCAGSLTSGIPDTQYFGPGTRLTVL.

The CDR3 loop is CASRPGSGNTIYF. CDR3 nucleotide sequence: TGCGCCAGCAGGCCCGGGTCTGGAAACACCATATATTTT. The rearrangement uses TRBV5-1 and TRBJ1-3; D uncertain. The V end was cut by 5 bases, the J end by 1 base, with 7 bases between. Looked up from germline, CDR1 is SGHRS and CDR2 is YFSETQ. This CDR3 is built from 13 residues.

The chain is built from TRBV6-1 and TRBJ1-6; no reliable D call. Germline-derived CDR1 and CDR2 are MNHNS and SASEGT. Trimming pared 5 bases from V and 13 bases from J, leaving 12 bases between. The CDR3 spans 12 residues. The CDR3 protein is CASSSNTGPLHF. CDR3 nucleotides: TGTGCCAGCAGTTCAAACACCGGTCCCCTCCACTTT.

The chain uses TRBV5-4 and TRBJ2-2; D unresolved. The CDR3 extends over 16 amino acids. Germline assignment: CDR1 SGHNT and CDR2 YYREEE (reference sequence). The V end lost 2 bases, the J end lost 0 bases, and 11 bases lay between the germline ends. CDR3: CASSFHPTANTGELFF. CDR3 nucleotides: TGTGCCAGCAGCTTCCACCCGACTGCGAACACCGGGGAGCTGTTTTTT. The whole variable domain, filled in from reference TRBV5-4 and TRBJ2-2, reads ETGVTQSPTHLIKTRGQQVTLRCSSQSGHNTVSWYQQALGQGPQFIFQYYREEENGRGNFPPRFSGLQFPNYSSELNVNALELDDSALYLCASSFHPTANTGELFFGEGSRLTVL.

This chain uses TRBV6-1 with TRBJ1-6; 9 positions agree with TRBD1. This CDR3 region has 17 residues. Germline CDR1 and CDR2: MNHNS and SASEGT. J gave up 7 bases and V 5 bases, and 12 bases lay outside the gene matches. CDR3 bases: TGTGCCAGCAGTTCCCCGGGACAGGGTCTTGTAAATTCACCCCTCCACTTT. As protein: CASSSPGQGLVNSPLHF.

This clonotype has more than one count but fewer than ten. This CDR3 reads CASSPGDRGKETQYF. CDR3 bases: TGTGCCAGCTCACCCGGGGACAGGGGAAAGGAGACCCAGTACTTC. The genes are TRBV18 and TRBJ2-5, with 10 bases that match TRBD1. V shed 3 bases, J shed 5 bases, and the junction held 6 bases outside the gene matches. Germline lookup yields CDR1 KGHSH and CDR2 LQKENI. This CDR3 region has 15 residues.

This clonotype came up many times. V and J are TRBV12-3 or TRBV12-4 and TRBJ1-5; D is ambiguous. V lost 5 bases to trimming and J lost 3 bases, with 14 bases between them. CDR3 size: 15 residues. The CDR3 DNA sequence: TGTGCCAGCAGTCAAGCCGGGAGCATCAATCAGCCCCAGCATTTT. Amino acid sequence: CASSQAGSINQPQHF.